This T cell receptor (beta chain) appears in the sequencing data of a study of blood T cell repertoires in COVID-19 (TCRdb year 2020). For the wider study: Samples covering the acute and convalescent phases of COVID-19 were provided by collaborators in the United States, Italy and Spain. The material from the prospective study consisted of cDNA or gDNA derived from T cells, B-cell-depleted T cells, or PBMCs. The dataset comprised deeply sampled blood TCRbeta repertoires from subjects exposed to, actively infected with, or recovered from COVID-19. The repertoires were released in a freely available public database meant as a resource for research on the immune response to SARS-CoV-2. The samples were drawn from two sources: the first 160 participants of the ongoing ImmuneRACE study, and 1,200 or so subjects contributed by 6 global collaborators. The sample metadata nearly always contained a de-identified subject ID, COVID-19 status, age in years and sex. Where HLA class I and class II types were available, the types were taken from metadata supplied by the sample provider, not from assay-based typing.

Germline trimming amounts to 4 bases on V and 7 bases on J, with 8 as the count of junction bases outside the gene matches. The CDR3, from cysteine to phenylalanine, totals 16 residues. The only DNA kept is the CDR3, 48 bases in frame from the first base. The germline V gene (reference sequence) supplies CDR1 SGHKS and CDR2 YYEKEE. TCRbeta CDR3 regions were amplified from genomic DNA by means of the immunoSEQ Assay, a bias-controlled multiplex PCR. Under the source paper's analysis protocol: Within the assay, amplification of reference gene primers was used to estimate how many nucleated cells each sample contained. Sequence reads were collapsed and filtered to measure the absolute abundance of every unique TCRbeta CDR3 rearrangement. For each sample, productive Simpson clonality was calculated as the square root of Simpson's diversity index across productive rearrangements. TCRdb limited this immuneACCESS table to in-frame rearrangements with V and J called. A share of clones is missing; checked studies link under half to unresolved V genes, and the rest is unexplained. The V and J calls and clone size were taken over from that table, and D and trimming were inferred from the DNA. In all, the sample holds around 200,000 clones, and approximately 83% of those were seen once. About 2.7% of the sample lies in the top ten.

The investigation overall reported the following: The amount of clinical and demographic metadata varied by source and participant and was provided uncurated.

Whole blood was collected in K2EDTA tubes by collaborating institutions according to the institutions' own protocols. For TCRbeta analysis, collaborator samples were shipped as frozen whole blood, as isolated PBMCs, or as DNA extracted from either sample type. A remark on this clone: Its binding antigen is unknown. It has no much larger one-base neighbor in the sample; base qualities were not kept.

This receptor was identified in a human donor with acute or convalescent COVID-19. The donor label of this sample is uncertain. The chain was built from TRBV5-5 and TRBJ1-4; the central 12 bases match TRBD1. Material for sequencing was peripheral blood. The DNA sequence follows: TGTGCCAGCAGCGACCCGGGACAGGGGGCGGTTGAAAAACTGTTTTTT. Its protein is CASSDPGQGAVEKLFF.